This passage covers 9 T cell receptor beta chains from one sample sequenced in a study of CD8+CD57+ T cells in acquired aplastic anemia (dated by TCRdb to about 2018). Instrument used: Illumina HiSeq 2000. Genomic DNA served as template for TCR beta VDJ combination and CDR3 sequence profiling. TCRdb handled the public reads itself, with Q25 trimming in fastp and clone calling in MiXCR, and kept productive beta chains. Each record represents a unique CDR3 protein, reported with the most common genes and DNA among its rows. The sample table lists about 400,000 distinct CDR3 sequences, under 80% of them with a count of one. Approximately 3.9% of the sample comes from the top ten. The sample taken for sequencing was sorted CD4+, CD8+, or CD8+CD57+ T cells (not recorded which) from PBMCs. Source of these receptors: a human donor in good health, serving as a control.

This clonotype has ten or more counts. The chain joins TRBV7-2 to TRBJ2-5; 8 positions match TRBD1. Germline CDR1 reads SGHTA; CDR2 reads FQGNSA. After removal of 8 bases from V and 2 bases from J, the junction contained 4 bases not matched to a gene. The CDR3 runs 13 residues. The CDR3 is CASAGQGQETQYF. CDR3 nucleotide sequence: TGTGCCAGCGCCGGACAGGGACAAGAGACCCAGTACTTC.

This chain links TRBV7-2 with TRBJ1-1; D is ambiguous. V shed 5 bases and J shed 13 bases, with 26 bases lying between them. Per germline, CDR1 SGHTA and CDR2 FQGNSA. CDR3 length equals 15 residues. The DNA of the CDR3 is TGTGCCAGCAGCCAGGAAGGCGCAAGCACCATTGATGTTTTCTTT. This gives the protein CASSQEGASTIDVFF.

This clonotype has a count of ten or more. The rearrangement joins TRBV6-4 to TRBJ1-2; weak D call: TRBD1 (5 bases). Germline CDR1 is MRHNA and CDR2 is SNTAGT. V was shortened by 8 bases and J by 4 bases, with 17 bases between the two germline ends. CDR3 length: 14 amino acids. CDR3 sequence reads: CASRQSGLTYGYTF. The CDR3 nucleotides read TGTGCCAGCCGACAGTCCGGACTTACCTATGGCTACACCTTC.

Comment on this clonotype: One end of the junction is discordant with germline, which a read error may explain. The rearrangement joins TRBV5-3 to TRBJ2-3; D is uncertain. TRBV5-3 is classed as an ORF, of uncertain function. This CDR3 is built from 13 residues. The CDR3 DNA reads TGTGCCAGCAGCTTGAATAGACGCCACGCGCAGTATTTT. It specifies CASSLNRRHAQYF.

In the case of this clonotype: Since the CDR3 does not end with the conserved phenylalanine or tryptophan, this likely comes from a read error. The limits of the CDR3 on the DNA are not certain, so only TCRdb's listed CDR3 is given. The rearrangement joins TRBV7-9 to TRBJ1-1; the D call of TRBD1 is as the table states it, not checked on the DNA. Germline-derived CDR1 and CDR2 are SEHNR and FQNEAQ (reference sequence). The CDR3 comprises 12 residues, both ends counted. This CDR3 is CASSGRTGGALV.

The chain employs TRBV2 and TRBJ2-5, with a tentative D call TRBD2 (6 bases). Deletions cut 8 bases from V and 2 bases from J, with 18 bases between. Per the germline V gene, CDR1 is SNHLY and CDR2 is FYNNEI. CDR3 size: 15 residues. The CDR3 sequence: CASGTTNGGQETQYF. CDR3 sequence (DNA): TGTGCCAGCGGTACAACAAACGGGGGACAAGAGACCCAGTACTTC.

The genes are TRBV20-1 and TRBJ2-2; 9 bases are shared with TRBD2. CDR3 length: 16 residues. Germline-derived CDR1 and CDR2 are DFQATT and SNEGSKA (reference sequence). The trim removed 0 bases at V and 6 bases at J, leaving 8 bases unmatched. The CDR3 DNA reads TGCAGTGCTAGAGAACCGGGACTAGCAAGGTCCGGGGAGCTGTTTTTT. This translates into CSAREPGLARSGELFF.

Of note for this clonotype: Relative to the germline gene, one junction end is altered; a read error may explain this. CDR3 in amino acids: CSATKGTSGEYQETLYF. For the CDR3, the DNA is TGCAGTGCTACCAAGGGGACCAGCGGGGAATACCAAGAGACCCTGTACTTC. The chain combines TRBV20-1 with TRBJ2-5; TRBD2 matches at 7 bases. The germline V gene encodes CDR1 DFQATT and CDR2 SNEGSKA (reference sequence). The CDR3 spans 17 residues.

Of note for this clonotype: The junction does not match germline at one end; this may be a read error. The chain is built from TRBV5-1 and TRBJ2-3, with D perhaps matching TRBD1 (5 bases). This CDR3 comprises 12 residues. CDR1 SGHRS and CDR2 YFSETQ come from the germline V gene. This chain's CDR3 is CASSLSGDTQYF. The CDR3 DNA follows: TGTGCCAGTAGTTTGTCAGGGGATACGCAGTATTTT.